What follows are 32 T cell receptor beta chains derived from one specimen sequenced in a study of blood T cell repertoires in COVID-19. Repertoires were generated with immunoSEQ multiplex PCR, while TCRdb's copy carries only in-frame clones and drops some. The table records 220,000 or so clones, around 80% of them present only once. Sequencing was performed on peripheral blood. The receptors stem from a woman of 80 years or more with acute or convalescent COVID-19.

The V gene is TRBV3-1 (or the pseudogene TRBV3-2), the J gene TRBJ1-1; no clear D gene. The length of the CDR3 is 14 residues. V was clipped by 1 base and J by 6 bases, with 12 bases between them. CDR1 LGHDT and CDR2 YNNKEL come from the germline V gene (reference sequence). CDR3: CASSQGVGRSEAFF. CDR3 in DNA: TGTGCCAGCAGCCAAGGTGTGGGGAGATCTGAAGCTTTCTTT.

CDR3 region: CASTDGRAEQYF. The CDR3 nucleotides read TGTGCCAGTACGGACGGGCGGGCTGAGCAGTACTTC. The V and J genes are TRBV19 and TRBJ2-7; TRBD2 is a possible D gene (5 bases). Trimming took off 7 bases at V and 7 bases at J, with 14 bases between the two ends. Germline V gene data show CDR1 as LNHDA and CDR2 as SQIVND (reference sequence). The CDR3 covers 12 residues.

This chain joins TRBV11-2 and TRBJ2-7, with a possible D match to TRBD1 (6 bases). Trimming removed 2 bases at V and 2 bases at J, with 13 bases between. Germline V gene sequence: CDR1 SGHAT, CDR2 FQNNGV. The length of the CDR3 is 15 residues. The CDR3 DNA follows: TGTGCCAGCAGCTTAACAGACTCAGGGGCCTACGAGCAGTACTTC. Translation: CASSLTDSGAYEQYF.

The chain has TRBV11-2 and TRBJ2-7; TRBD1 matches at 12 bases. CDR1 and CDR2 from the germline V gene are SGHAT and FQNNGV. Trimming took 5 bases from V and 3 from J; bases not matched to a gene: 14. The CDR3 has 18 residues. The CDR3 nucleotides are TGTGCCAGCAGCACTCGGGACAGGGGGCACTTAATGTACTACGAGCAGTACTTC. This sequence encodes CASSTRDRGHLMYYEQYF.

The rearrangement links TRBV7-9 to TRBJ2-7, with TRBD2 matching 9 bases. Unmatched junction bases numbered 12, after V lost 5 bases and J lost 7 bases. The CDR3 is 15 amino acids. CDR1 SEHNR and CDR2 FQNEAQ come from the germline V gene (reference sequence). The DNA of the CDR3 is TGTGCCAGCAGCCCGGTCCCTAGCGGGACCCGGGAGCAGTACTTC. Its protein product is CASSPVPSGTREQYF.

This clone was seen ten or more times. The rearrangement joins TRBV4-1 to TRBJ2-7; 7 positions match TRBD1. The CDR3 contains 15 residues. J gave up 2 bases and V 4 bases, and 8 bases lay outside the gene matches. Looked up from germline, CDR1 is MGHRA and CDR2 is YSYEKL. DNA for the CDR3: TGCGCCAGCAGCCGAGGGACAGTAGAAGCCTACGAGCAGTACTTC. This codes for CASSRGTVEAYEQYF.

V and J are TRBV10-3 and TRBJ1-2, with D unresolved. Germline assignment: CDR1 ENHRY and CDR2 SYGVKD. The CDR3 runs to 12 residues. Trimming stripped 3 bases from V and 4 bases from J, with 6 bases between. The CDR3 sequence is CAISEFSYGYTF. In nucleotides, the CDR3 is TGTGCCATCAGTGAATTCAGCTATGGCTACACCTTC.

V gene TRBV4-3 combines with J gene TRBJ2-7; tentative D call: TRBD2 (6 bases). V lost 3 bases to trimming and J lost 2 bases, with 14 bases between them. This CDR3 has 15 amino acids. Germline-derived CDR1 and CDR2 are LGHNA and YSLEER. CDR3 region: CASSHGTGSPYEQYF. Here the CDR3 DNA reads TGCGCCAGCAGCCACGGCACCGGGAGCCCCTACGAGCAGTACTTC.

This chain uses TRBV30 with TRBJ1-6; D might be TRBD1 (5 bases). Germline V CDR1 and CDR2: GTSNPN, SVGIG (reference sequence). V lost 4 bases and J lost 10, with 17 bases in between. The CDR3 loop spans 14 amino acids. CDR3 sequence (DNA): TGTGCCTGGACCGTGGGGACTTTGCGATCACCCCTCCACTTT. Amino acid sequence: CAWTVGTLRSPLHF.

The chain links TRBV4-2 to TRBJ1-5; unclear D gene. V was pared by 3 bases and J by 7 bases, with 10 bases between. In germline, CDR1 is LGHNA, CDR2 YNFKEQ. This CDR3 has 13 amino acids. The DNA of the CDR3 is TGTGCCAGCAGCCAGGGTCGCGGGCAGCCCCAGCATTTT. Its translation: CASSQGRGQPQHF.

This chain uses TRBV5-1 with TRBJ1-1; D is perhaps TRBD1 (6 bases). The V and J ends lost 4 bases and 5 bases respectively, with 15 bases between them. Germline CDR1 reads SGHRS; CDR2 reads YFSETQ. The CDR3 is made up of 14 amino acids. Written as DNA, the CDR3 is TGCGCCAGCAGCCGGCTTCGTACAGGGACTGAAGCTTTCTTT. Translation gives CASSRLRTGTEAFF.

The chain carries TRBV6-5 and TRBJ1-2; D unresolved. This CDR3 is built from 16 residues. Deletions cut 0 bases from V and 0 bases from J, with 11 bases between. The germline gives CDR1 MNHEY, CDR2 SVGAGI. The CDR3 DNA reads TGTGCCAGCAGTTACTCGACGGGGAATTCTAACTATGGCTACACCTTC. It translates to CASSYSTGNSNYGYTF.

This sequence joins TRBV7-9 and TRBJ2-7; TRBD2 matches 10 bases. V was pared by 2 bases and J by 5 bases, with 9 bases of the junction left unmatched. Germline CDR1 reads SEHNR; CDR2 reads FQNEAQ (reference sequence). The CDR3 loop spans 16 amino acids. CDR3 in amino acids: CASSLRASGSKDEQYF. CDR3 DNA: TGTGCCAGCAGCTTACGCGCTAGCGGGAGTAAGGACGAGCAGTACTTC.

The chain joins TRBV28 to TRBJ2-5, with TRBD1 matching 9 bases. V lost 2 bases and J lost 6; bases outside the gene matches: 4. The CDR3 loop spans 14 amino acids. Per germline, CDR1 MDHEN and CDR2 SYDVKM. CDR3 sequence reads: CASSLGTGRKTQYF. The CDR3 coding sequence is TGTGCCAGCAGTTTAGGGACAGGGAGGAAGACCCAGTACTTC.

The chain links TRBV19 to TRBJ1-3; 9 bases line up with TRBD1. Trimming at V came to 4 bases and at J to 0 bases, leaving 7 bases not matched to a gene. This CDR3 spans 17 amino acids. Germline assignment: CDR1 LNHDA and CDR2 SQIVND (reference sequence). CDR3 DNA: TGTGCCAGTAGTAAACCGGGACAGGGAGTCTCTGGAAACACCATATATTTT. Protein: CASSKPGQGVSGNTIYF.

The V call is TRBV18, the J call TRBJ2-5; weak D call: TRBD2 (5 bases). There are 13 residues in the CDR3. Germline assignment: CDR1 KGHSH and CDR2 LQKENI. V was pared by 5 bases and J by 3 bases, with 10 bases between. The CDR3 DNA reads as TGTGCCAGCTCAGCGGGTCTAAAAGAGACCCAGTACTTC. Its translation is CASSAGLKETQYF.

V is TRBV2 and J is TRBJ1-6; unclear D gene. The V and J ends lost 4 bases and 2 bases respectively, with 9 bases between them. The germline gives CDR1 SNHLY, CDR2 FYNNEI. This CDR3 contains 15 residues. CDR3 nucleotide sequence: TGTGCCAGCAGTGCACAGAACCCCTATAATTCACCCCTCCACTTT. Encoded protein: CASSAQNPYNSPLHF. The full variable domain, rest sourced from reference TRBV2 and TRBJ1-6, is EPEVTQTPSHQVTQMGQEVILRCVPISNHLYFYWYRQILGQKVEFLVSFYNNEISEKSEIFDDQFSVERPDGSNFTLKIRSTKLEDSAMYFCASSAQNPYNSPLHFGNGTRLTVT.

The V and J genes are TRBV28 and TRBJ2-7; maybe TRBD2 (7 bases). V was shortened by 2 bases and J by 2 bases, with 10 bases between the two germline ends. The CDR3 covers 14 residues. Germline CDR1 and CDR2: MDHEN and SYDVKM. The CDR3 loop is CASSLRGGTYEQYF. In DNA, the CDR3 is TGTGCCAGCAGTTTAAGGGGGGGGACCTACGAGCAGTACTTC.

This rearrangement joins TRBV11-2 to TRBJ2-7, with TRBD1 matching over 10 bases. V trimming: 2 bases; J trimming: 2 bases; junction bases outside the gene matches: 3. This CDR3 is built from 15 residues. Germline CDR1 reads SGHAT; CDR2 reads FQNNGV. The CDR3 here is CASSLLGTGAYEQYF. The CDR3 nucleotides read TGTGCCAGCAGCTTACTCGGGACAGGGGCCTACGAGCAGTACTTC.

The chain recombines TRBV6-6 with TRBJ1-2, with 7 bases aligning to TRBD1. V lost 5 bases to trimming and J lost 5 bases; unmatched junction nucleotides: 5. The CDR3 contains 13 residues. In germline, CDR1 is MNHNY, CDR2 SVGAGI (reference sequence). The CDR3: CASSNTGEYGYTF. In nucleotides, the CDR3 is TGTGCCAGCAGTAATACAGGGGAATATGGCTACACCTTC.

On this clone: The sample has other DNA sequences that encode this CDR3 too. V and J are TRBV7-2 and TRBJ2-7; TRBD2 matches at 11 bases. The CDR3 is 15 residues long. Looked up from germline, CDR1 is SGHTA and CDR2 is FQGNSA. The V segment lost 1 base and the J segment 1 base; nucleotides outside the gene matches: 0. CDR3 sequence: CASSLGTSGSYEQYF. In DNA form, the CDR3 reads TGTGCCAGCAGCTTAGGGACTAGCGGGTCCTACGAGCAGTACTTC.

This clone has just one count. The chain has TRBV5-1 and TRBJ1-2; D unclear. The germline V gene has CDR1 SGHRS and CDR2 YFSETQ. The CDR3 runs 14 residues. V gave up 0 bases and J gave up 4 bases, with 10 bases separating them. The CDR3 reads CASSLEPGSYGYTF. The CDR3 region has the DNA TGCGCCAGCAGCTTGGAACCGGGGTCCTATGGCTACACCTTC.

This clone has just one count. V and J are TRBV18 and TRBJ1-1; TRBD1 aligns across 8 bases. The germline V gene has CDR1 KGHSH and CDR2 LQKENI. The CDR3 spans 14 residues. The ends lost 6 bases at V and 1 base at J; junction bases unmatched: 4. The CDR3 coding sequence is TGTGCCAGCTCGAGGGACAGGAAGAACACTGAAGCTTTCTTT. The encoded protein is CASSRDRKNTEAFF.

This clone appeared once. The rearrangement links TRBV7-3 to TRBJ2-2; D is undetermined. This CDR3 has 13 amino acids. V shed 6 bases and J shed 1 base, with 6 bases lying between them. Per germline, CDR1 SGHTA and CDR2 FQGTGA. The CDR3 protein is CASRSGNTGELFF. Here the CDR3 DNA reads TGTGCCAGCAGGTCAGGGAACACCGGGGAGCTGTTTTTT.

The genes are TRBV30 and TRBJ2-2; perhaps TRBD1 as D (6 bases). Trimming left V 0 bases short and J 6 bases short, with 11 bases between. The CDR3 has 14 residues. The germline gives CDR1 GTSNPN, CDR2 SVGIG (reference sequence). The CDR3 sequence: CAWSVLEGAGELFF. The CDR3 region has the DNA TGTGCCTGGAGTGTACTTGAGGGGGCCGGGGAGCTGTTTTTT.

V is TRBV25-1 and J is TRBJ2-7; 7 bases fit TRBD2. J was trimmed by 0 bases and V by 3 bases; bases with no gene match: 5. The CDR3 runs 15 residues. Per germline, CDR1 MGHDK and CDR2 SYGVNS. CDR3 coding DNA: TGTGCCAGCAGTGACCGGTCTAGCGGCTCCTACGAGCAGTACTTC. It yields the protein CASSDRSSGSYEQYF.

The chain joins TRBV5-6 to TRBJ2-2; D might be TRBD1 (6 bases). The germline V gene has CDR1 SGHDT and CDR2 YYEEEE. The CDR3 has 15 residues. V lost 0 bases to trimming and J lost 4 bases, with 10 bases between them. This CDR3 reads CASSLERGTTGELFF. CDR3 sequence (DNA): TGTGCCAGCAGCTTGGAAAGGGGGACCACCGGGGAGCTGTTTTTT.

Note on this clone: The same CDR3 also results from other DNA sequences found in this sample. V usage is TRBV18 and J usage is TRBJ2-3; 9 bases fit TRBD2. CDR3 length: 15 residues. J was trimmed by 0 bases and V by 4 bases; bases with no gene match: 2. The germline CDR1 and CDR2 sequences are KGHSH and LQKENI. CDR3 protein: CASSRLAASTDTQYF. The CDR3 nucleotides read TGTGCCAGCTCACGACTAGCGGCTAGCACAGATACGCAGTATTTT.

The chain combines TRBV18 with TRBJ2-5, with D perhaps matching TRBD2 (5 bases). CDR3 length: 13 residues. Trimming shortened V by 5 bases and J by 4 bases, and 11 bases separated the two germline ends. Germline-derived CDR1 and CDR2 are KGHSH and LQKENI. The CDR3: CASSLGLSETQYF. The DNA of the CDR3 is TGTGCCAGCTCATTAGGACTTTCAGAGACCCAGTACTTC. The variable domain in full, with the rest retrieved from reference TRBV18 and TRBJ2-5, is NAGVMQNPRHLVRRRGQEARLRCSPMKGHSHVYWYRQLPEEGLKFMVYLQKENIIDESGMPKERFSAEFPKEGPSILRIQQVVRGDSAAYFCASSLGLSETQYFGPGTRLLVL.

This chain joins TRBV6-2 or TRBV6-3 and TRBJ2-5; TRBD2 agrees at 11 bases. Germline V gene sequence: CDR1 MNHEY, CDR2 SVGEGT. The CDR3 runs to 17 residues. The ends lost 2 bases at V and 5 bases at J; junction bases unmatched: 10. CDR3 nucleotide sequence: TGTGCCAGCAGTTACGGAGACTTAGCGGGAGGGCGGGAGACCCAGTACTTC. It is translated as CASSYGDLAGGRETQYF.

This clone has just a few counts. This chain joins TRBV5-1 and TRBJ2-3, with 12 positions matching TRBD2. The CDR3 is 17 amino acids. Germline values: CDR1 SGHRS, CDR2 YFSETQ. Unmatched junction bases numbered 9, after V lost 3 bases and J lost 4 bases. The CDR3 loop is CASSSASGRAGADTQYF. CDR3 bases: TGCGCCAGCAGCTCCGCTAGCGGGAGGGCCGGAGCAGATACGCAGTATTTT.

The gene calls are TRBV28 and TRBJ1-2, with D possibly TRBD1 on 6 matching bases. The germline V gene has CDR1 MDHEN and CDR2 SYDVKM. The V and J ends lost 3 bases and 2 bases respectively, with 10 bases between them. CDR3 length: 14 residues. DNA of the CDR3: TGTGCCAGCAGTTTTTCAGGGGAAAACTATGGCTACACCTTC. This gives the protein CASSFSGENYGYTF.